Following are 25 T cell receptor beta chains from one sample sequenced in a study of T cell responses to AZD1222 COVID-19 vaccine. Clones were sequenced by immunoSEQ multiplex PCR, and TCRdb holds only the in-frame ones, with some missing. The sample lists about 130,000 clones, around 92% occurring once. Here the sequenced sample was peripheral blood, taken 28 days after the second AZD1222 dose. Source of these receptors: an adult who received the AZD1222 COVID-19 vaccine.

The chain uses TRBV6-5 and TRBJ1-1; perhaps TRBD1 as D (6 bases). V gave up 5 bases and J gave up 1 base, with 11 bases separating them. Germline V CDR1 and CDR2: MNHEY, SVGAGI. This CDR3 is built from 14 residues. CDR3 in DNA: TGTGCCAGCAGTCCCAGGGGAGGGAACACTGAAGCTTTCTTT. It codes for CASSPRGGNTEAFF.

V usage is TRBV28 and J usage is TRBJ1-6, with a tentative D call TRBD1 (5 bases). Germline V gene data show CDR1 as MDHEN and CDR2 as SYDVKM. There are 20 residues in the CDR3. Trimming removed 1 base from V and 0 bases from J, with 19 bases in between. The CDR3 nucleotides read TGTGCCAGCAGTTTATCCGTAGGGGCCCCCTATAGCTCCTATAATTCACCCCTCCACTTT. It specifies CASSLSVGAPYSSYNSPLHF.

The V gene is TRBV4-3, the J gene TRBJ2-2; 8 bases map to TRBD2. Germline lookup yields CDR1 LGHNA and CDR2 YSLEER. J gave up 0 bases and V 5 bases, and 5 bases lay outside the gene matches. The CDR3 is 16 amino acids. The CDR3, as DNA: TGCGCCAGCAGCACCACTAGCGGCGCGAACACCGGGGAGCTGTTTTTT. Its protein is CASSTTSGANTGELFF.

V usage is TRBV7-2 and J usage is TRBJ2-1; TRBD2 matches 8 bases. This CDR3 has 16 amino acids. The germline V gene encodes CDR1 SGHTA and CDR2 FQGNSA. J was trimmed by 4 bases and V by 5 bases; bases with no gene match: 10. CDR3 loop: CASSPAGAGGYNEQFF. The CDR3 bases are TGTGCCAGCAGCCCAGCGGGAGCGGGTGGATACAATGAGCAGTTCTTC.

CDR3 sequence (DNA): TGTGCCAGCACCTCAAATCCCAGGACTGGCTACACCTTC. Translation gives CASTSNPRTGYTF. This chain links TRBV28 with TRBJ1-2; D gene ambiguous. V lost 7 bases, J lost 7 bases, and 16 bases lay in between. Germline values: CDR1 MDHEN, CDR2 SYDVKM. CDR3 length: 13 amino acids.

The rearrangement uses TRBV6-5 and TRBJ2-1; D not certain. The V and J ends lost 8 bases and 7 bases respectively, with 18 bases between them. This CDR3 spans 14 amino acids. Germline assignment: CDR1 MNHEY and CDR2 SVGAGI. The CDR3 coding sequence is TGTGCCAGCGGCCTCCGGGCCCCTATAAATGAGCAGTTCTTC. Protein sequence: CASGLRAPINEQFF.

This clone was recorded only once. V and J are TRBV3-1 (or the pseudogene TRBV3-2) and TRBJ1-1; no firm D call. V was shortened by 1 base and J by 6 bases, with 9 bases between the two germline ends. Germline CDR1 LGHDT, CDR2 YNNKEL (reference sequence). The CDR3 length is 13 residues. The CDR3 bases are TGTGCCAGCAGCCAAGCTAGGAGGGCTGAAGCTTTCTTT. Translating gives CASSQARRAEAFF.

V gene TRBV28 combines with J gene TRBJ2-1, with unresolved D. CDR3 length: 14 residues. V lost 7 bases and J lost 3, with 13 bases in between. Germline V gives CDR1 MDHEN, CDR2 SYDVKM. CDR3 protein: CASKDGSIYNEQFF. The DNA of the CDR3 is TGTGCCAGCAAGGATGGTTCTATCTACAATGAGCAGTTCTTC.

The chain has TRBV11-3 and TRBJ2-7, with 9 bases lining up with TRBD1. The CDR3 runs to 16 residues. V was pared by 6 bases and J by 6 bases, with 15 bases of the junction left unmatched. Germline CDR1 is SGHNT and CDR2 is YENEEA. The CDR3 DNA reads TGTGCCAGCAGTTCAACTTCCGGGACAGGGCCTCGCGAGCAGTACTTC. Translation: CASSSTSGTGPREQYF.

The CDR3 DNA is TGTGCCAGCGTTGACGGACAGATCGGACAGCCCCAGCATTTT. Amino acids: CASVDGQIGQPQHF. This chain joins TRBV28 and TRBJ1-5; a possible D gene is TRBD1 (6 bases). Trimming took 8 bases from V and 7 from J, leaving 18 bases between them. The CDR3 spans 14 residues. Germline lookup yields CDR1 MDHEN and CDR2 SYDVKM.

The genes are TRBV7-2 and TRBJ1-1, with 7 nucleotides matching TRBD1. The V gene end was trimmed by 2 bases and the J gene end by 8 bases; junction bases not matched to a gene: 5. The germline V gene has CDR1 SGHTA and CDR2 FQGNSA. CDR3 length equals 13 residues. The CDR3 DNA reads TGTGCCAGCAGCTTAAAGGGGGCGTGGGAAGCTTTCTTT. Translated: CASSLKGAWEAFF.

The CDR3 region has the DNA TGTGCCAGCAGCGCTCGTTGGGACAGGGGGCGGGACACTGAAGCTTTCTTT. It is translated as CASSARWDRGRDTEAFF. The V call is TRBV9, the J call TRBJ1-1; 12 bases are a match to TRBD1. Germline values: CDR1 SGDLS, CDR2 YYNGEE. This CDR3 is 17 amino acids long. V lost 3 bases and J lost 3; bases outside the gene matches: 9. The full variable domain, rest sourced from reference TRBV9 and TRBJ1-1, is DSGVTQTPKHLITATGQRVTLRCSPRSGDLSVYWYQQSLDQGLQFLIQYYNGEERAKGNILERFSAQQFPDLHSELNLSSLELGDSALYFCASSARWDRGRDTEAFFGQGTRLTVV.

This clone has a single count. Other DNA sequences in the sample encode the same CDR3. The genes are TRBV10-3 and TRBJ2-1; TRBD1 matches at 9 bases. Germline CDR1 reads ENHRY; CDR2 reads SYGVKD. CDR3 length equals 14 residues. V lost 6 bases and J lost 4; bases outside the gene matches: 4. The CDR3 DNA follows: TGTGCCATCAGGGGACAGGGAGCTTACAATGAGCAGTTCTTC. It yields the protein CAIRGQGAYNEQFF.

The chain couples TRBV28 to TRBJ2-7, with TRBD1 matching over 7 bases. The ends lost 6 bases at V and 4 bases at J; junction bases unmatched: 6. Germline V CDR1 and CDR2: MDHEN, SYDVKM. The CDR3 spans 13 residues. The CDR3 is CASSLLTGYEQYF. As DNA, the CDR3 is TGTGCCAGCAGCCTTCTGACAGGGTACGAGCAGTACTTC.

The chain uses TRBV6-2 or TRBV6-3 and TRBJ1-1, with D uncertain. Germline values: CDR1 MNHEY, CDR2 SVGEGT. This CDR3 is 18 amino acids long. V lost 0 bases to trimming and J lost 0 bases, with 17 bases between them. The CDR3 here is CASSYSRQVSLMNTEAFF. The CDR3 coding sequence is TGTGCCAGCAGTTACTCCCGCCAGGTGTCCCTCATGAACACTGAAGCTTTCTTT.

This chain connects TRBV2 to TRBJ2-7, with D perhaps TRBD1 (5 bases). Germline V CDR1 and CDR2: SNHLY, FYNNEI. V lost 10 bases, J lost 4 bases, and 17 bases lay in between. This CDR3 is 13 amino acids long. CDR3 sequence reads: CATELGRGYEQYF. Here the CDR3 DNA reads TGTGCCACCGAACTTGGTAGGGGTTACGAGCAGTACTTC.

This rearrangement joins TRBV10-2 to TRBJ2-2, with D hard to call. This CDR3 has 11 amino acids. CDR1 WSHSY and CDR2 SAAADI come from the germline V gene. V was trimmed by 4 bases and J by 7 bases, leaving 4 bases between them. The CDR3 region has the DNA TGCGCCAGCAGTGTCTTCGGGGAGCTGTTTTTT. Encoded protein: CASSVFGELFF.

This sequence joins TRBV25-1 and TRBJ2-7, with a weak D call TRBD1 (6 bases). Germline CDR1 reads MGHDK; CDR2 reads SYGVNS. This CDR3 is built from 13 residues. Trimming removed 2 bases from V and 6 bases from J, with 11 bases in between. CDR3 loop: CASSEVGGTEQYF. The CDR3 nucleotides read TGTGCCAGCAGTGAAGTTGGGGGCACCGAGCAGTACTTC.

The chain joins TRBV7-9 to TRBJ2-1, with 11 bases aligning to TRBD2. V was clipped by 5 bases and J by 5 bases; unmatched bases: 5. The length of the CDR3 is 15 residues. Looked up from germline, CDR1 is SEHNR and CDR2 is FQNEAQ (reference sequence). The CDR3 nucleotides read TGTGCCAGCAGCCCGGCGGGACTAGCGGACAATGAGCAGTTCTTC. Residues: CASSPAGLADNEQFF.

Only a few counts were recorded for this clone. The CDR3: CASSLLGQGNTIYF. In nucleotides, the CDR3 is TGTGCCAGCAGCTTACTAGGACAGGGGAACACCATATATTTT. The chain has TRBV7-9 and TRBJ1-3; TRBD1 matches 9 bases. Germline V gene lookup returns CDR1 SEHNR and CDR2 FQNEAQ (reference sequence). J was trimmed by 7 bases and V by 2 bases; bases with no gene match: 3. CDR3 length equals 14 residues.

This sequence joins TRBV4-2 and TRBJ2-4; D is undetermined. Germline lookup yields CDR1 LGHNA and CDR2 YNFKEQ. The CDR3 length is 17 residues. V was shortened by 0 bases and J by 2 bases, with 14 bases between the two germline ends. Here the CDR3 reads CASSQDWLTPPKNIQYF. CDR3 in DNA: TGTGCCAGCAGCCAAGATTGGTTAACTCCCCCCAAAAACATTCAGTACTTC.

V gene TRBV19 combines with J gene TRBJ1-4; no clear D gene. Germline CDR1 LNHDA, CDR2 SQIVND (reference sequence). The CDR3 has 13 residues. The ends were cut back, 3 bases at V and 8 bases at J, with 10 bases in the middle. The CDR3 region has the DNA TGTGCCAGTAGTATCGGTGGCCCCGAAAAACTGTTTTTT. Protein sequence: CASSIGGPEKLFF.

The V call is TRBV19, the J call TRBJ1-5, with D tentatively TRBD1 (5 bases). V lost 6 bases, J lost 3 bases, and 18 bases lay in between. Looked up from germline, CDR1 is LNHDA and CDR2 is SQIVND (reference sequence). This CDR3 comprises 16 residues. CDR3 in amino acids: CASSLTRDGNNQPQHF. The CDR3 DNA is TGTGCCAGTAGCCTAACTCGGGACGGAAACAATCAGCCCCAGCATTTT.

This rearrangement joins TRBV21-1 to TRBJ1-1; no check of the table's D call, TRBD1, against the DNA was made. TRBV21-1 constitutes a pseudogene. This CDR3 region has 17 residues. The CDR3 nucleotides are TGTGCCAGCAGCGGGAGTCCCGGGACAGATTTGAACACTGAAGCTTTCTTT. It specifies CASSGSPGTDLNTEAFF.

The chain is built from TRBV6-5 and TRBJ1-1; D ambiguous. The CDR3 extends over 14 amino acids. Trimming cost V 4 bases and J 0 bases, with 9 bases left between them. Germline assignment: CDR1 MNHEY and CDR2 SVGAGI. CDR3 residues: CASSSVPMNTEAFF. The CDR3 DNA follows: TGTGCCAGCAGTTCCGTACCGATGAACACTGAAGCTTTCTTT.